A single sample gave rise to the 30 T cell receptor beta chains below, sequenced in a study of blood T cell repertoires in COVID-19. Using immunoSEQ multiplex PCR, the repertoire was profiled, and TCRdb retains in-frame clones only, with some absent. The sample lists more than 200,000 clones, around four fifths occurring once. Sequencing was performed on peripheral blood. Every receptor here comes from a woman over 75 with COVID-19, enrolled during active disease.

As for this clone: The same CDR3 is also encoded by other DNA sequences in this sample. The chain joins TRBV2 to TRBJ1-2; tentative D call: TRBD1 (5 bases). The length of the CDR3 is 13 residues. Trimming took off 0 bases at V and 8 bases at J, with 10 bases between the two ends. The germline gives CDR1 SNHLY, CDR2 FYNNEI. The CDR3: CASSEAQGGGYTF. The DNA for the CDR3 is TGTGCCAGCAGTGAAGCCCAGGGAGGGGGCTACACCTTC.

CDR3 protein: CASSSSGTGPRNTIYF. CDR3 DNA sequence: TGCGCCAGCAGCTCATCCGGGACAGGGCCTCGAAACACCATATATTTT. This chain connects TRBV5-1 to TRBJ1-3, with 9 bases aligning to TRBD1. J was trimmed by 5 bases and V by 3 bases; bases with no gene match: 9. The CDR3 is 16 residues long. CDR1 and CDR2 from the germline V gene are SGHRS and YFSETQ.

V and J are TRBV6-1 and TRBJ2-1; maybe TRBD1 (5 bases). V gave up 3 bases and J gave up 2 bases, with 14 bases separating them. Germline CDR1 and CDR2: MNHNS and SASEGT. CDR3 size: 16 residues. CDR3 sequence reads: CASSDNPGSPYNEQFF. The DNA of the CDR3 is TGTGCCAGCAGTGATAATCCAGGGTCACCCTACAATGAGCAGTTCTTC.

The chain carries TRBV21-1 and TRBJ1-1; TRBD1, the table's D call, lacks a check against the DNA. TRBV21-1 is an annotated pseudogene. This CDR3 is built from 16 residues. The CDR3 DNA sequence: TGTGCCAGCAGCAAAGAAAAGGGGAATAAGAACACTGAAGCTTTCTTT. It yields the protein CASSKEKGNKNTEAFF.

CDR3 in DNA: TGTGCCAGCAGTTACGTCGGGGGAGAGCAGTACTTC. Encoded protein: CASSYVGGEQYF. The rearrangement joins TRBV6-2 or TRBV6-3 to TRBJ2-7, with D possibly TRBD2 on 6 matching bases. The V and J ends lost 2 bases and 7 bases respectively, with 9 bases between them. CDR1 and CDR2 (germline): MNHEY, SVGEGT. This CDR3 has 12 amino acids.

This clone was detected only once. The rearrangement joins TRBV20-1 to TRBJ2-3; TRBD2 matches at 10 bases. This CDR3 comprises 17 residues. Per germline, CDR1 DFQATT and CDR2 SNEGSKA (reference sequence). V was clipped by 3 bases and J by 2 bases; unmatched bases: 11. CDR3 DNA sequence: TGCAGTGCTAGTGGGAGCGGGGGGGCCATCTTCACAGATACGCAGTATTTT. It translates to CSASGSGGAIFTDTQYF.

The V and J genes are TRBV6-5 and TRBJ1-1; D remains ambiguous. From germline, CDR1 is MNHEY and CDR2 SVGAGI. The CDR3 is 15 amino acids. V lost 2 bases to trimming and J lost 0 bases, with 10 bases between them. CDR3 DNA: TGTGCCAGCAGTTACCGCGGCAGTTTGAACACTGAAGCTTTCTTT. Translation: CASSYRGSLNTEAFF.

The chain combines TRBV19 with TRBJ1-2; 10 bases align to TRBD1. The CDR3 consists of 14 residues. V shed 7 bases and J 3 bases; nucleotides not matched to a gene: 5. CDR1 is LNHDA, CDR2 SQIVND, per germline (reference sequence). The chain's CDR3 is CASIKDRGDYGYTF. The CDR3 nucleotides read TGTGCCAGTATTAAGGACAGGGGGGACTATGGCTACACCTTC. Full variable domain (outside the CDR3, taken from reference TRBV19 and TRBJ1-2): DGGITQSPKYLFRKEGQNVTLSCEQNLNHDAMYWYRQDPGQGLRLIYYSQIVNDFQKGDIAEGYSVSREKKESFPLTVTSAQKNPTAFYLCASIKDRGDYGYTFGSGTRLTVV.

The J gene is TRBJ2-3, the V gene TRBV9, with 7 bases lining up with TRBD1. J was trimmed by 9 bases and V by 0 bases; bases with no gene match: 7. The V gene's germline CDR1 is SGDLS and CDR2 YYNGEE. There are 14 residues in the CDR3. CDR3 DNA sequence: TGTGCCAGCAGCGTAGGTTCGGGACAGTCGACGCAGTATTTT. Protein sequence: CASSVGSGQSTQYF.

The chain carries TRBV4-1 and TRBJ1-2, with a possible D match to TRBD1 (6 bases). Germline CDR1 and CDR2: MGHRA and YSYEKL. This CDR3 contains 15 residues. V was clipped by 1 base and J by 1 base, with 10 bases between them. The CDR3 reads CASSQGPGVNYGYTF. In nucleotides, the CDR3 is TGCGCCAGCAGCCAAGGTCCAGGGGTTAACTATGGCTACACCTTC.

The V gene is TRBV28, the J gene TRBJ2-7; TRBD2 is a possible D gene (6 bases). The CDR3 spans 12 residues. V gave up 5 bases and J gave up 7 bases, with 12 bases separating them. CDR1 MDHEN and CDR2 SYDVKM come from the germline V gene. DNA of the CDR3: TGTGCCAGCAGTCCCGGCCGGGGGGAGCAGTACGTC. Its protein product is CASSPGRGEQYV.

The DNA of the CDR3 is TGTGCCAGCAGCTTCTTCGACAGCGACTCTGGAAACACCATATATTTT. Its protein product is CASSFFDSDSGNTIYF. The V gene is TRBV9, the J gene TRBJ1-3, with D perhaps TRBD1 (5 bases). The CDR3 length is 16 residues. Trimming removed 4 bases from V and 0 bases from J, with 14 bases in between. Germline CDR1 is SGDLS and CDR2 is YYNGEE.

The chain has TRBV2 and TRBJ1-2; D gene uncertain. Germline CDR1 and CDR2: SNHLY and FYNNEI. Trimming cost V 5 bases and J 4 bases, with 20 bases left between them. CDR3 length equals 16 residues. The CDR3 is CASSQNDMVLSYGYTF. The CDR3 DNA is TGTGCCAGCAGTCAAAATGATATGGTTCTGAGCTATGGCTACACCTTC.

This clone was counted once. The V call is TRBV6-5, the J call TRBJ1-4, with TRBD1 identical over 10 bases. The CDR3 sequence is 14 residues long. Germline V gives CDR1 MNHEY, CDR2 SVGAGI. Trimming removed 6 bases from V and 6 bases from J; junction bases left unmatched: 4. This chain's CDR3 is CASRAGTGDEKLFF. DNA of the CDR3: TGTGCCAGCAGGGCCGGGACAGGGGATGAAAAACTGTTTTTT.

The chain combines TRBV2 with TRBJ1-5; maybe TRBD1 (5 bases). The CDR3 covers 14 residues. Per germline, CDR1 SNHLY and CDR2 FYNNEI. Trimming took off 4 bases at V and 3 bases at J, with 10 bases between the two ends. This CDR3 reads CASSVGGTNQPQHF. The CDR3 bases are TGTGCCAGCAGTGTGGGGGGAACCAATCAGCCCCAGCATTTT. Full variable domain (missing parts from reference TRBV2 and TRBJ1-5): EPEVTQTPSHQVTQMGQEVILRCVPISNHLYFYWYRQILGQKVEFLVSFYNNEISEKSEIFDDQFSVERPDGSNFTLKIRSTKLEDSAMYFCASSVGGTNQPQHFGDGTRLSIL.

The chain recombines TRBV2 with TRBJ1-2, with D perhaps TRBD1 (6 bases). Trimming cost V 4 bases and J 2 bases, with 8 bases left between them. The CDR3 sequence is 13 residues long. Germline V lookup: CDR1 SNHLY, CDR2 FYNNEI. CDR3 loop: CASSADSNYGYTF. The CDR3 DNA reads TGTGCCAGCAGTGCGGACAGCAACTATGGCTACACCTTC. The full variable domain, rest sourced from reference TRBV2 and TRBJ1-2, is EPEVTQTPSHQVTQMGQEVILRCVPISNHLYFYWYRQILGQKVEFLVSFYNNEISEKSEIFDDQFSVERPDGSNFTLKIRSTKLEDSAMYFCASSADSNYGYTFGSGTRLTVV.

This chain joins TRBV19 and TRBJ1-1; 7 bases align to TRBD1. There are 13 residues in the CDR3. The germline V gene has CDR1 LNHDA and CDR2 SQIVND (reference sequence). The J segment lost 8 bases and the V segment lost 2 bases, leaving 5 bases of the junction unmatched. The CDR3 region is CASSITKDREAFF. CDR3 coding DNA: TGTGCCAGTAGTATAACCAAGGACAGGGAAGCTTTCTTT.

This clone has only one observation. CDR3 DNA sequence: TGTGCCAGCAGTGACAGGGTCGGAAGCTCTGGAAACACCATATATTTT. Translation: CASSDRVGSSGNTIYF. The chain employs TRBV6-1 and TRBJ1-3, with a tentative D call TRBD1 (5 bases). This CDR3 is 16 amino acids long. The germline CDR1 and CDR2 sequences are MNHNS and SASEGT. Trimming left V 3 bases short and J 0 bases short, with 12 bases between.

The rearrangement uses TRBV3-1 (or the pseudogene TRBV3-2) and TRBJ1-2; a possible D gene is TRBD1 (6 bases). V was pared by 6 bases and J by 4 bases, with 12 bases between. This CDR3 spans 13 amino acids. Germline CDR1 is LGHDT and CDR2 is YNNKEL (reference sequence). The CDR3: CASRIRGGYGYTF. The CDR3 nucleotides are TGTGCCAGCAGAATCAGGGGTGGCTATGGCTACACCTTC.

This chain joins TRBV27 and TRBJ2-7; 8 positions match TRBD1. CDR1 is MNHEY, CDR2 SMNVEV, per germline (reference sequence). There are 17 residues in the CDR3. The trim removed 0 bases at V and 2 bases at J, leaving 9 bases unmatched. CDR3: CASSLSTDRGLTYEQYV. The CDR3 nucleotides read TGTGCCAGCAGTTTATCTACAGACAGGGGTCTTACCTACGAGCAGTACGTC.

The chain has TRBV7-6 and TRBJ1-5; TRBD1 aligns across 9 bases. Germline values: CDR1 SGHVS, CDR2 FNYEAQ. After removal of 4 bases from V and 0 bases from J, the junction contained 7 bases not matched to a gene. The CDR3 has 17 residues. The chain's CDR3 is CASSSGTGSLSNQPQHF. The CDR3 region has the DNA TGTGCCAGCAGCTCCGGGACAGGGAGTCTTAGCAATCAGCCCCAGCATTTT.

The chain has TRBV3-1 (or the pseudogene TRBV3-2) and TRBJ1-2, with 8 positions matching TRBD1. This CDR3 has 18 amino acids. Germline CDR1 is LGHDT and CDR2 is YNNKEL (reference sequence). V trimming: 0 bases; J trimming: 8 bases; junction bases outside the gene matches: 17. The DNA of the CDR3 is TGTGCCAGCAGCCAAGAGAGAAGTGTTACAGGGGGAGTGCGGGGCTACACCTTC. Translation gives CASSQERSVTGGVRGYTF.

The rearrangement joins TRBV9 to TRBJ2-2, with D hard to call. Germline V gene data show CDR1 as SGDLS and CDR2 as YYNGEE. The CDR3 is 17 amino acids. V was shortened by 4 bases and J by 4 bases, with 20 bases between the two germline ends. The CDR3 region has the DNA TGTGCCAGCAGCCCACATAAGGCCATCCGACTCACCGGGGAGCTGTTTTTT. Protein product: CASSPHKAIRLTGELFF.

J is TRBJ1-2 and V is TRBV18, with 7 bases matching TRBD1. The CDR3 runs 14 residues. Germline values: CDR1 KGHSH, CDR2 LQKENI. V was clipped by 3 bases and J by 8 bases; unmatched bases: 9. CDR3 in DNA: TGTGCCAGCTCACCGGAAGAGGGGGCAGGGGGCTACACCTTC. Residues: CASSPEEGAGGYTF.

The chain recombines TRBV4-2 with TRBJ2-1; a weak D match, TRBD2 (6 bases). Germline V gene data show CDR1 as LGHNA and CDR2 as YNFKEQ. The CDR3 has 13 residues. V gave up 1 base and J gave up 10 bases, with 11 bases separating them. This CDR3 is CASSQGGMGEQFF. The CDR3 region has the DNA TGTGCCAGCAGCCAAGGCGGGATGGGCGAGCAGTTCTTC.

J is TRBJ2-2 and V is TRBV5-1; D possibly corresponds to TRBD2 (5 bases). The germline gives CDR1 SGHRS, CDR2 YFSETQ. The V and J ends lost 4 bases and 5 bases respectively, with 15 bases between them. The CDR3 has 15 residues. The CDR3 loop reads CASSEGPGITGELFF. The CDR3 DNA is TGCGCCAGCAGCGAGGGTCCGGGTATTACCGGGGAGCTGTTTTTT.

J is TRBJ2-5 and V is TRBV6-5; D is uncertain. The germline V gene encodes CDR1 MNHEY and CDR2 SVGAGI. The CDR3 covers 11 residues. The V end was cut by 3 bases, the J end by 5 bases, with 4 bases between. Here the CDR3 reads CASSYIETQYF. The CDR3 region has the DNA TGTGCCAGCAGTTATATCGAGACCCAGTACTTC.

J is TRBJ2-1 and V is TRBV6-4, with D perhaps matching TRBD1 (5 bases). Trimming took off 2 bases at V and 15 bases at J, with 14 bases between the two ends. The CDR3 is 12 amino acids. The germline V gene encodes CDR1 MRHNA and CDR2 SNTAGT. The CDR3: CASSDPKGPRFF. In nucleotides, the CDR3 is TGTGCCAGCAGTGACCCCAAGGGGCCAAGGTTCTTC.

The rearrangement joins TRBV5-1 to TRBJ1-1; TRBD1 aligns across 8 bases. Germline V gene sequence: CDR1 SGHRS, CDR2 YFSETQ. CDR3 length: 14 amino acids. V was clipped by 4 bases and J by 4 bases; unmatched bases: 6. CDR3 nucleotide sequence: TGCGCCAGCAGCAACACAGGGGGATCCACTGAAGCTTTCTTT. Amino acid sequence: CASSNTGGSTEAFF.

In its sample, this clone was seen once. The chain is built from TRBV6-5 and TRBJ2-7, with 7 bases that match TRBD2. This CDR3 has 13 amino acids. CDR1 is MNHEY and CDR2 is SVGAGI in the germline V gene. The junction had 7 bases not matched to a gene; V was cut back by 10 bases and J by 1 base. The CDR3 DNA sequence: TGTGCCACCACTCGCGGGGGTTCCTACGAGCAGTACTTC. As protein: CATTRGGSYEQYF.